Following are 17 T cell receptor beta chains from one sample sequenced in a study of blood T cell repertoires in COVID-19. Libraries were prepared by immunoSEQ multiplex PCR; TCRdb keeps only in-frame clonotypes and omits some of them. This table holds about 110,000 clones, under 95% found once. Source material: peripheral blood. The receptors originated from a woman aged 25 to 39 with acute or convalescent COVID-19.

The count of this clone is one. The V and J genes are TRBV3-1 (or the pseudogene TRBV3-2) and TRBJ1-6; D is unresolved. CDR3 length equals 13 residues. The germline V gene has CDR1 LGHDT and CDR2 YNNKEL (reference sequence). V lost 7 bases and J lost 7, with 11 bases in between. This CDR3 is CASNSRGNSPLHF. In DNA form, the CDR3 reads TGTGCCAGCAACTCTCGGGGAAATTCACCCCTCCACTTT.

The gene calls are TRBV30 and TRBJ1-3, with D unresolved. Germline V CDR1 and CDR2: GTSNPN, SVGIG (reference sequence). This CDR3 has 14 residues. The germline V and J ends were trimmed by 3 bases and 5 bases, with 14 bases remaining between them. The CDR3 sequence: CAWSPDGGRNTIYF. For the CDR3, the DNA is TGTGCCTGGAGCCCGGATGGCGGGAGAAACACCATATATTTT.

This chain connects TRBV18 to TRBJ1-1; no firm D call. The CDR3 totals 13 residues. V lost 6 bases to trimming and J lost 1 base, with 9 bases between them. CDR1 and CDR2 (germline): KGHSH, LQKENI. The CDR3 loop is CASSETWNTEAFF. CDR3 in DNA: TGTGCCAGCTCCGAAACATGGAACACTGAAGCTTTCTTT.

J is TRBJ2-3 and V is TRBV6-4; a possible D gene is TRBD2 (5 bases). Trimming stripped 8 bases from V and 2 bases from J, with 17 bases between. The CDR3 runs 15 residues. CDR1 MRHNA and CDR2 SNTAGT come from the germline V gene. This CDR3 is CASSADYVSTDTQYF. The CDR3 DNA is TGTGCCAGCTCGGCAGACTACGTATCCACAGATACGCAGTATTTT.

This clone was counted once. The rearrangement uses TRBV29-1 and TRBJ1-1; D is perhaps TRBD1 (5 bases). CDR1 is SQVTM, CDR2 ANQGSEA, per germline. V dropped 6 bases and J dropped 8 bases, with 10 bases sitting between them. This CDR3 has 10 amino acids. CDR3 loop: CSVLGGEAFF. CDR3 nucleotide sequence: TGCAGCGTCCTGGGGGGGGAAGCTTTCTTT.

The chain joins TRBV5-4 to TRBJ2-1; TRBD1 matches 8 bases. The V segment lost 0 bases and the J segment 0 bases; nucleotides outside the gene matches: 2. The CDR3 runs 16 residues. Germline lookup yields CDR1 SGHNT and CDR2 YYREEE (reference sequence). The CDR3 here is CASSLGQGNSYNEQFF. Written as DNA, the CDR3 is TGTGCCAGCAGCTTGGGACAGGGGAACTCCTACAATGAGCAGTTCTTC.

The chain carries TRBV24-1 and TRBJ2-2, with D unresolved. The CDR3 has 12 residues. V dropped 1 base and J dropped 8 bases, with 4 bases sitting between them. Germline lookup yields CDR1 KGHDR and CDR2 SFDVKD. The CDR3: CATSDFIGELFF. DNA of the CDR3: TGTGCCACCAGTGATTTTATTGGGGAGCTGTTTTTT.

The CDR3 region is CASSEHRAENSPLHF. As DNA, the CDR3 is TGTGCCAGCAGTGAACACAGGGCCGAGAATTCACCCCTCCACTTT. The chain carries TRBV6-1 and TRBJ1-6; TRBD1 is a possible D gene (6 bases). V lost 2 bases, J lost 7 bases, and 12 bases lay in between. Germline V gene lookup returns CDR1 MNHNS and CDR2 SASEGT. The CDR3 is 15 amino acids.

This CDR3 is CSVDRGRYTQYF. The CDR3 DNA follows: TGCAGCGTGGACAGGGGGCGATATACGCAGTATTTT. The genes are TRBV29-1 and TRBJ2-3, with 11 positions matching TRBD1. The CDR3 covers 12 residues. Trimming cost V 6 bases and J 7 bases; bases outside gene matches: 3. Germline assignment: CDR1 SQVTM and CDR2 ANQGSEA.

V gene TRBV5-6 combines with J gene TRBJ2-7, with 8 bases that match TRBD1. The CDR3 length is 17 residues. Germline V gene data show CDR1 as SGHDT and CDR2 as YYEEEE. With V trimmed by 0 bases and J by 3 bases, 11 bases remained unmatched. CDR3 sequence reads: CASSLVVAQGAYYEQYF. DNA for the CDR3: TGTGCCAGCAGCTTGGTAGTAGCCCAGGGGGCCTACTACGAGCAGTACTTC.

V and J are TRBV7-2 and TRBJ2-1; 8 nucleotides agree with TRBD2. CDR3 length: 17 residues. Germline V gives CDR1 SGHTA, CDR2 FQGNSA. With 1 base clipped from V and 1 base from J, the junction kept 6 bases outside the gene matches. Written as DNA, the CDR3 is TGTGCCAGCAGCTTAGTTAGCGGGAAGGTATCCTACAATGAGCAGTTCTTC. It is translated as CASSLVSGKVSYNEQFF.

The gene calls are TRBV7-2 and TRBJ2-7, with 7 bases identical to TRBD2. J was trimmed by 4 bases and V by 2 bases; bases with no gene match: 11. CDR1 and CDR2 (germline): SGHTA, FQGNSA. The CDR3 runs to 16 residues. The CDR3, as DNA: TGTGCCAGCAGCTTAAGAAAGTGGGACTACGCGTACGAGCAGTACTTC. Translated: CASSLRKWDYAYEQYF.

V is TRBV10-2 and J is TRBJ2-2; tentative D call: TRBD2 (6 bases). The germline V gene has CDR1 WSHSY and CDR2 SAAADI. The V end lost 0 bases, the J end lost 7 bases, and 6 bases lay between the germline ends. The CDR3 has 13 amino acids. CDR3 bases: TGCGCCAGCAGTGAGTCGGGGGGCGGGGAGCTGTTTTTT. This sequence encodes CASSESGGGELFF.

The gene calls are TRBV27 and TRBJ1-1; no definite D call. Germline CDR1 MNHEY, CDR2 SMNVEV (reference sequence). V was trimmed by 5 bases and J by 8 bases, leaving 18 bases between them. The CDR3 is made up of 14 amino acids. The CDR3 protein is CASSGTLGGMEAFF. The CDR3 nucleotides read TGTGCCAGCAGTGGTACTTTGGGAGGCATGGAAGCTTTCTTT.

V and J are TRBV19 and TRBJ2-7; 11 positions match TRBD2. The CDR3 runs 15 residues. The J segment lost 7 bases and the V segment lost 2 bases, leaving 7 bases of the junction unmatched. Germline V CDR1 and CDR2: LNHDA, SQIVND (reference sequence). In DNA form, the CDR3 reads TGTGCCAGTAGTATACTGCGGACTAGCGGGCTGGAGCAGTACTTC. Protein sequence: CASSILRTSGLEQYF.

In its sample, this clone was seen once. The CDR3 loop reads CASSFGPQGAGTEAFF. The CDR3 nucleotides are TGTGCCAGCAGTTTTGGGCCCCAGGGGGCGGGCACTGAAGCTTTCTTT. This chain joins TRBV27 and TRBJ1-1, with 8 bases identical to TRBD1. Trimming removed 3 bases from V and 4 bases from J; junction bases left unmatched: 10. Germline V gene lookup returns CDR1 MNHEY and CDR2 SMNVEV (reference sequence). The CDR3 has 16 amino acids.

The chain links TRBV7-3 to TRBJ2-1; 8 bases match TRBD1. The germline gives CDR1 SGHTA, CDR2 FQGTGA. This CDR3 region has 15 residues. The ends lost 3 bases at V and 2 bases at J; junction bases unmatched: 3. CDR3 DNA: TGTGCCAGCAGCTTTGGACAGGGCCCCTACAATGAGCAGTTCTTC. Residues: CASSFGQGPYNEQFF. The variable domain in full, completed from reference TRBV7-3 and TRBJ2-1, reads GAGVSQTPSNKVTEKGKYVELRCDPISGHTALYWYRQSLGQGPEFLIYFQGTGAADDSGLPNDRFFAVRPEGSVSTLKIQRTERGDSAVYLCASSFGQGPYNEQFFGPGTRLTVL.